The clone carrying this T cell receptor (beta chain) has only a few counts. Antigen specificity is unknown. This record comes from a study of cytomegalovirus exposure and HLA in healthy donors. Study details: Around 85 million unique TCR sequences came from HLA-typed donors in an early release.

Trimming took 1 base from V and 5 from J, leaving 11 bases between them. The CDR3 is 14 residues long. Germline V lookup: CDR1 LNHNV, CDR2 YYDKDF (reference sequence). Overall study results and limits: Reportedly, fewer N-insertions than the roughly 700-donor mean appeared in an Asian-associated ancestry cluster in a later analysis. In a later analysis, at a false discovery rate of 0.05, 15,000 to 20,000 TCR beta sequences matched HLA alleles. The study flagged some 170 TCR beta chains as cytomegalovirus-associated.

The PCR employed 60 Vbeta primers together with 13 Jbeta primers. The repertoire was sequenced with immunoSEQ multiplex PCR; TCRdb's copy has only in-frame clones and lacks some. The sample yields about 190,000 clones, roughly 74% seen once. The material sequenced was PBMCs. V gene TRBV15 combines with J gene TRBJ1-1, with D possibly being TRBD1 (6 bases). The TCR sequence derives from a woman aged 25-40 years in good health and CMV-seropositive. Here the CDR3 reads CATSRGDITTEAFF. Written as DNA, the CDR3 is TGTGCCACCAGCAGAGGGGACATTACGACTGAAGCTTTCTTT. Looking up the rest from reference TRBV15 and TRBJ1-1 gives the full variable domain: DAMVIQNPRYQVTQFGKPVTLSCSQTLNHNVMYWYQQKSSQAPKLLFHYYDKDFNNEADTPDNFQSRRPNTSFCFLDIRSPGLGDTAMYLCATSRGDITTEAFFGQGTRLTVV.